The sample holds a few counts of the clone carrying this TCR beta chain. What it binds is unknown. This record comes from a study of identical twins. Study-level results: Models predicted less out-of-frame TCR alpha sharing in monozygotic twins than was found. Out-of-frame alpha sequences common to twins exhibited a surplus of low generation probability.

Donors uniformly comprised healthy Caucasians. TCRdb re-called the 5' RACE reads through MiXCR, storing one row per CDR3 protein. The sample lists approximately 630,000 distinct CDR3 sequences; less than 9% were seen once. Trimming took off 4 bases at V and 4 bases at J, with 20 bases between the two ends. This CDR3 contains 17 residues. Germline CDR1 is MDHEN and CDR2 is SYDVKM. These sequences were also reported in another study, on yellow fever vaccine responses in identical twins. That source adds: As reported, the vaccine T cell response of twins seemed partly convergent and partly personalized.

What was sequenced was PBMCs. The receptor comes from a woman under 30 in good health. This sequence joins TRBV28 and TRBJ2-4; possibly TRBD2 for D (6 bases). CDR3 loop: CASSYYWTLAEKNIQYF. In nucleotides, the CDR3 is TGTGCCAGCAGTTACTATTGGACACTAGCTGAGAAAAACATTCAGTACTTC.